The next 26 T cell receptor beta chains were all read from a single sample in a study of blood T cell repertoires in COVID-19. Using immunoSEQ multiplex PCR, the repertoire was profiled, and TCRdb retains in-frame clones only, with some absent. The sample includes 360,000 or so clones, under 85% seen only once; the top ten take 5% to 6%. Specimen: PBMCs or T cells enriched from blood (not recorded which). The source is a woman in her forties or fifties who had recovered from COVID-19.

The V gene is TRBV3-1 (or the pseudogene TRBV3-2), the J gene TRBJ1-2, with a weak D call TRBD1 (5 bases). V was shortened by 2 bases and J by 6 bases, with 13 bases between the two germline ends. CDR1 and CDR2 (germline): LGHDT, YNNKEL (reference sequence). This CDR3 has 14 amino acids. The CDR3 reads CASSQLQASNGYTF. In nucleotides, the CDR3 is TGTGCCAGCAGCCAACTACAGGCGAGTAATGGCTACACCTTC.

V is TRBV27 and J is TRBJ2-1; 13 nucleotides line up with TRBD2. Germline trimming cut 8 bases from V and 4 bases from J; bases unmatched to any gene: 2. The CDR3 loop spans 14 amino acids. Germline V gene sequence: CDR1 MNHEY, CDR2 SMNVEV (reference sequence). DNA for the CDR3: TGTGCCAGCCGGACTAGCGGGGGATACAATGAGCAGTTCTTC. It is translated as CASRTSGGYNEQFF.

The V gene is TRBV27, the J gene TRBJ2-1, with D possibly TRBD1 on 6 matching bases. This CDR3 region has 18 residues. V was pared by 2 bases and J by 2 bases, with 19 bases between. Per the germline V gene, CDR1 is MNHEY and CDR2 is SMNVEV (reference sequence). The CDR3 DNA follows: TGTGCCAGCAGTTTAGGGGGACAACTTTCCTCTCCCTACAATGAGCAGTTCTTC. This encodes CASSLGGQLSSPYNEQFF.

CDR3 region: CASSDRQVSGNTIYF. CDR3 DNA: TGTGCCAGCAGCGACCGACAGGTCTCTGGAAACACCATATATTTT. The genes are TRBV11-2 and TRBJ1-3, with D perhaps matching TRBD1 (6 bases). The germline CDR1 and CDR2 sequences are SGHAT and FQNNGV. V lost 5 bases to trimming and J lost 0 bases, with 11 bases between them. This CDR3 has 15 residues.

CDR3 in amino acids: CASSSLDRSDSPLHF. DNA for the CDR3: TGTGCCAGCAGCTCCCTGGACAGAAGTGATTCACCCCTCCACTTT. This rearrangement joins TRBV25-1 to TRBJ1-6, with D perhaps matching TRBD1 (6 bases). Germline V lookup: CDR1 MGHDK, CDR2 SYGVNS. Trimming cost V 6 bases and J 8 bases, with 17 bases left between them. The CDR3 is made up of 15 amino acids.

This chain's CDR3 is CATSRERGMDEQYF. DNA for the CDR3: TGTGCCACCAGCAGGGAGAGAGGGATGGACGAGCAGTACTTC. The chain employs TRBV15 and TRBJ2-7; tentative D call: TRBD2 (5 bases). The germline V and J ends were trimmed by 3 bases and 5 bases, with 14 bases remaining between them. The CDR3 covers 14 residues. The germline CDR1 and CDR2 sequences are LNHNV and YYDKDF (reference sequence). The variable domain in full, with the rest retrieved from reference TRBV15 and TRBJ2-7, is DAMVIQNPRYQVTQFGKPVTLSCSQTLNHNVMYWYQQKSSQAPKLLFHYYDKDFNNEADTPDNFQSRRPNTSFCFLDIRSPGLGDTAMYLCATSRERGMDEQYFGPGTRLTVT.

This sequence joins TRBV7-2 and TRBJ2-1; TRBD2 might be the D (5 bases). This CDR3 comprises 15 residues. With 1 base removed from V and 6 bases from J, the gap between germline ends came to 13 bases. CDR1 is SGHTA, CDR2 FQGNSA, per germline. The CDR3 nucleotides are TGTGCCAGCAGCTTAGACGGTGGAGGCTCCAATGAGCAGTTCTTC. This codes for CASSLDGGGSNEQFF.

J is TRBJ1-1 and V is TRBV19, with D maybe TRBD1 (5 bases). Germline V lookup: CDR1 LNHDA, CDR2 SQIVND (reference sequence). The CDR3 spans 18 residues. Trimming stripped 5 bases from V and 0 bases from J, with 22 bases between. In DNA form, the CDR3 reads TGTGCCAGTAGTGAGCTTGGGGCACGGAACCTCATGAACACTGAAGCTTTCTTT. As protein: CASSELGARNLMNTEAFF.

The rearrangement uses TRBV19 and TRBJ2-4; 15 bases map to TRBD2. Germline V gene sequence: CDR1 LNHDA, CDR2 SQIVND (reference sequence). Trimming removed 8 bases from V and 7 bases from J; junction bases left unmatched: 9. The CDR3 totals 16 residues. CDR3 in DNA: TGTGCCAGTGCCGGACTAGCGGGAGGGGTTGGGAACATTCAGTACTTC. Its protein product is CASAGLAGGVGNIQYF.

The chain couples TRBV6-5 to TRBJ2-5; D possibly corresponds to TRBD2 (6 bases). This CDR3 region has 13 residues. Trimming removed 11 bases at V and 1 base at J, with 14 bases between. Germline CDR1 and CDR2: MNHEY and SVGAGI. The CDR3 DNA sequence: TGTGCCGCAAGCGGGCAGCCCCAAGAGACCCAGTACTTC. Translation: CAASGQPQETQYF.

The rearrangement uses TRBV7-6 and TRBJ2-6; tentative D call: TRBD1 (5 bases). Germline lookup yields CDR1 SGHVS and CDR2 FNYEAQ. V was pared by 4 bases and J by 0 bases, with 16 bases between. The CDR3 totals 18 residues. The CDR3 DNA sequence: TGTGCCAGCAGCTCTCGTATTGGGGCAAGCTCTGGGGCCAACGTCCTGACTTTC. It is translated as CASSSRIGASSGANVLTF.

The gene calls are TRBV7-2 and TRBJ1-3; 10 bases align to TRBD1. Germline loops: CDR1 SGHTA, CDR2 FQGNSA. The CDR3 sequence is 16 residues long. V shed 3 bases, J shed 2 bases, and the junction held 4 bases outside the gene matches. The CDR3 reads CASSLGQGITGNTIYF. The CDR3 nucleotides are TGTGCCAGCAGCTTGGGACAGGGGATTACTGGAAACACCATATATTTT.

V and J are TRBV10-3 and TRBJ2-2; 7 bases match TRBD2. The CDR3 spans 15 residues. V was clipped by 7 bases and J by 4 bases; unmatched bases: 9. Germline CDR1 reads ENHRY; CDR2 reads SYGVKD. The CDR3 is CAIKEDAGATGELFF. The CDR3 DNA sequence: TGTGCCATCAAGGAAGATGCGGGAGCCACCGGGGAGCTGTTTTTT.

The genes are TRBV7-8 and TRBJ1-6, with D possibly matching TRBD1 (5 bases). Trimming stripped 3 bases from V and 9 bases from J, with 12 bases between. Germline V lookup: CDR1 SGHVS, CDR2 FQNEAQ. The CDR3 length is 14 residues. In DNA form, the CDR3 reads TGTGCCAGCAGCTTCAGGGCCTTTTCTTCACCCCTCCACTTT. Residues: CASSFRAFSSPLHF.

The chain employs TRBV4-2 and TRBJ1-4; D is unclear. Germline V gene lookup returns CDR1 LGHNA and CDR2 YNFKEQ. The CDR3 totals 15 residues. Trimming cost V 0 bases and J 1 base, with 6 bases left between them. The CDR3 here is CASSQDVVTNEKLFF. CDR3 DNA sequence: TGTGCCAGCAGCCAAGATGTAGTAACTAATGAAAAACTGTTTTTT.

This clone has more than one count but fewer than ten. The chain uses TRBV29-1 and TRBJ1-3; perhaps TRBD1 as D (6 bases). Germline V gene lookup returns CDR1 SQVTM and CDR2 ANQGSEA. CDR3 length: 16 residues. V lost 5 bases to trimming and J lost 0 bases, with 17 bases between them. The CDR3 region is CSVQTPGTHSGNTIYF. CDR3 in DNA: TGCAGCGTTCAAACTCCCGGGACACACTCTGGAAACACCATATATTTT.

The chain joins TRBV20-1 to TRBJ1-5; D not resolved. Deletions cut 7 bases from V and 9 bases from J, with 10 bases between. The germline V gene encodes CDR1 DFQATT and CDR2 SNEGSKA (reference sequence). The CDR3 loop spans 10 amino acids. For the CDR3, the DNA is TGCAGTGTTTCCCGGGGGCCCCAGCATTTT. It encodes CSVSRGPQHF.

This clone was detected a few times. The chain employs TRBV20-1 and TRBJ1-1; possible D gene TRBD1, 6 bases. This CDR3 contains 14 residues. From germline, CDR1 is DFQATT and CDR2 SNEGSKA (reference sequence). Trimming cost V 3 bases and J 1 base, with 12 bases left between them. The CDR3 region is CSASRDTRNTEAFF. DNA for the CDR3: TGCAGTGCTAGTAGGGACACCAGGAACACTGAAGCTTTCTTT.

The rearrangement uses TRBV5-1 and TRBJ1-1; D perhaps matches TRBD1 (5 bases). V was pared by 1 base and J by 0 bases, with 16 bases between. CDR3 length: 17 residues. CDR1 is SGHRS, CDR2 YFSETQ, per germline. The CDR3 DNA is TGCGCCAGCAGCTTGACTCCCAGGGATTCCCTGAACACTGAAGCTTTCTTT. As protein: CASSLTPRDSLNTEAFF.

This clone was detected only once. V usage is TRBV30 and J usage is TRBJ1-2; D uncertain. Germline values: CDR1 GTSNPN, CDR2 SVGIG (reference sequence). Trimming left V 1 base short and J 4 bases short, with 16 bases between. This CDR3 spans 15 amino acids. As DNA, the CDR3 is TGTGCCTGGAGTGGAGGCGGGGTTCGCGGCTATGGCTACACCTTC. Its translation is CAWSGGGVRGYGYTF.

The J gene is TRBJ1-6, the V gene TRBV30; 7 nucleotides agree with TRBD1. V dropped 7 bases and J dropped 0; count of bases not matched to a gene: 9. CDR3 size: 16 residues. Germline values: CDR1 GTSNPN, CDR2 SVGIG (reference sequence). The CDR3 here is CASSRTGSSYNSPLHF. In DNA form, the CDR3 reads TGTGCCTCCTCCCGGACAGGCAGCTCCTATAATTCACCCCTCCACTTT.

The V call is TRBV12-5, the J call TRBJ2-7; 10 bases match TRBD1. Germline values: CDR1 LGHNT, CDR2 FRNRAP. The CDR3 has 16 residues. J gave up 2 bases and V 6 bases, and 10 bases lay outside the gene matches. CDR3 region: CASGRTTGTGAYEQYF. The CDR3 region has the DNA TGTGCTAGTGGCCGGACTACCGGGACAGGGGCCTACGAGCAGTACTTC.

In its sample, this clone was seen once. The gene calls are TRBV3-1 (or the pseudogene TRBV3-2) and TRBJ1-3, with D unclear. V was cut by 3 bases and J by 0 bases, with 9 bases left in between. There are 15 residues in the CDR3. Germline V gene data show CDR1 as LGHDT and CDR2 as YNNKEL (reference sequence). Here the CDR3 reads CASSQWASSGNTIYF. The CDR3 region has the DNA TGTGCCAGCAGCCAGTGGGCCTCCTCTGGAAACACCATATATTTT.

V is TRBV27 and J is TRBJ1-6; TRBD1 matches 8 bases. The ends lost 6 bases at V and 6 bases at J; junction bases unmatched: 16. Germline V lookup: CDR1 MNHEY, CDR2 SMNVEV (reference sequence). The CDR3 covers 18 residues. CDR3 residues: CASREQGVRQAGNSPLHF. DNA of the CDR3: TGTGCCAGCAGGGAACAGGGGGTTCGACAAGCGGGTAATTCACCCCTCCACTTT.

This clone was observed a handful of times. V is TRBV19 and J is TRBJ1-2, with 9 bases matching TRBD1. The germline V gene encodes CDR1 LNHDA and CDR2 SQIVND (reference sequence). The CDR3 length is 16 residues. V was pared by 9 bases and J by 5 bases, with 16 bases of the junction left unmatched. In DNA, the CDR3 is TGTGCCAGCGGGCTGAGAAACGGACAGGGGTCATATGGCTACACCTTC. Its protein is CASGLRNGQGSYGYTF.

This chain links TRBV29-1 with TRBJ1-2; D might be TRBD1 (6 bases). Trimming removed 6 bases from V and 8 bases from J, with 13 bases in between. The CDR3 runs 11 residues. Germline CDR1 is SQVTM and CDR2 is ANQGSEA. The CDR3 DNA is TGCAGCGTGGGGGCCCGTCCGGGCTACACCTTC. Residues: CSVGARPGYTF.